Reported below is one T cell receptor beta chain. The sample belongs to a study of blood T cell repertoires in COVID-19. Study-level information: Specimens from acute and convalescent COVID-19 originated in the United States, Italy and Spain.

Assignments of participants to cohorts depended upon their own reported clinical history. The protocol was immunoSEQ multiplex PCR, while the TCRdb copy is restricted to in-frame clones and leaves out a portion. The sample lists 430,000 or so clones; 88% were seen once. From germline, CDR1 is SGHNT and CDR2 YYREEE (reference sequence). This CDR3 contains 16 residues. After removal of 1 base from V and 2 bases from J, the junction contained 6 bases not matched to a gene. The chain carries TRBV5-4 and TRBJ2-5; 9 bases align to TRBD2. This TCR came from a woman in her thirties or forties who had recovered from COVID-19. Material: PBMCs or T cells enriched from blood (not recorded which). CDR3 amino acids: CASSLPTSGGQETQYF. The CDR3 DNA reads as TGTGCCAGCAGCTTGCCGACTAGCGGAGGACAAGAGACCCAGTACTTC.